These T cell receptor beta chains were read from a single sample in a study of blood T cell repertoires in COVID-19. Repertoires were generated with immunoSEQ multiplex PCR, while TCRdb's copy carries only in-frame clones and drops some. This repertoire shows 100,000 to 120,000 clones, around 85% found once; its top ten account for around 6%. What was sequenced was peripheral blood. These receptors were obtained from a woman in her sixties with COVID-19, enrolled during active disease. Both conserved end residues are part of each CDR3. The D gene is left open where the match is weak. Clone size is stated in some rows and not others, as once, few, many or a class when expanded.

J | D | size | V | DNA | CDR3
TRBJ2-7 | - | - | TRBV11-2 | TGTGCCAGCAGCTTAACAGGGCAGCGAACTAGCGAGCAGTACTTC | CASSLTGQRTSEQYF
TRBJ2-7 | - | once | TRBV9 | TGTGCCAGCAGCGTAGCTACGGGGACTGACTACGAGCAGTACTTC | CASSVATGTDYEQYF
TRBJ2-1 | TRBD2 | - | TRBV10-3 | TGTGCCATAAATAGCGGGGATGTTAATGAGCAGTTCTTC | CAINSGDVNEQFF
TRBJ1-5 | - | - | TRBV10-2 | TGCGCCAGCAGTGAGCAGGGACTTTTCTATCAGCCCCAGCATTTT | CASSEQGLFYQPQHF
TRBJ1-6 | TRBD1 | few | TRBV7-9 | TGTGCCAGCTCTGACAGGGGGGAACCACCCCTCCACTTT | CASSDRGEPPLHF
TRBJ1-1 | - | - | TRBV24-1 | TGTGCCACCAGTGATTTGGGGGGACAAGGGAACACTGAAGCTTTCTTT | CATSDLGGQGNTEAFF
TRBJ2-3 | - | - | TRBV7-3 | TGTGCCAGCAGAGCCGGGAACGCAGATACGCAGTATTTT | CASRAGNADTQYF
TRBJ1-2 | TRBD1 | - | TRBV5-1 | TGCGCCAGCAGACTCGACAGGGATGTTGGCTACACTTTC | CASRLDRDVGYTF
TRBJ1-4 | - | - | TRBV5-4 | TGTGCCAGCAGCTCAGAGGGCCCTGAAAAACTGTTTTTT | CASSSEGPEKLFF
TRBJ1-2 | TRBD1 | - | TRBV10-3 | TGTGCCATCAGGGGGACAGGGGTCCCCTATGGCTACACCTTC | CAIRGTGVPYGYTF
TRBJ2-3 | TRBD1 | - | TRBV6-2/TRBV6-3 | TGTGCCAGCAGTTCCTCAGGGGGCTCTCGTGGTACGCAGTATTTT | CASSSSGGSRGTQYF
TRBJ2-3 | - | - | TRBV7-6 | TGTGCCAGCGGGTTTGGGGGGGGCCTCACAGATACGCAGTATTTT | CASGFGGGLTDTQYF
TRBJ2-1 | - | - | TRBV24-1 | TGTGCCACCGCCGAGGGAACAGGGAACAATGAGCAGTTCTTC | CATAEGTGNNEQFF
TRBJ2-1 | TRBD1 | - | TRBV10-3 | TGTGCCATCAGTTCGGGACAGTACAATGAGCAGTTCTTC | CAISSGQYNEQFF
TRBJ2-5 | - | once | TRBV5-8 | TGTGCCAGCAGCTTGAGCAACCAAGAGACCCAGTACTTC | CASSLSNQETQYF
TRBJ1-2 | TRBD1 | - | TRBV4-2 | TGTGCCAGCAGCCAACGGACAGGGGGCGGCTATGGCTACACCTTC | CASSQRTGGGYGYTF
TRBJ1-2 | TRBD1 | - | TRBV20-1 | TGCAGTGCTAGTACAGGGGGTGGCCCCGTTAACTATGGCTACACCTTC | CSASTGGGPVNYGYTF
TRBJ1-1 | - | - | TRBV5-1 | TGCGCCAGCAATACAGGGAACACTGAAGCTTTCTTT | CASNTGNTEAFF
TRBJ1-2 | - | once | TRBV11-3 | TGTGCCAGCAGCTTCTCGCGGAATAACTATGGCTACACCTTC | CASSFSRNNYGYTF
TRBJ1-5 | - | - | TRBV6-5 | TGTGCCAGCTCCCGGGTGGGGCGCGTCGAACAGCCCCAGCATTTT | CASSRVGRVEQPQHF
TRBJ1-2 | - | - | TRBV18 | TGTGCCAGCTCACCAGATCGGGAGGGAGGAAGCTACACCTTC | CASSPDREGGSYTF
TRBJ2-7 | - | - | TRBV11-2 | TGTGCCAGCAGCCTGTCGAGGGTTGGCGGCTACGAGCAGTACTTC | CASSLSRVGGYEQYF
TRBJ2-1 | TRBD2 | - | TRBV27 | TGTGCCGCCCGTAGCGGGGGTTCCTACAATGAGCAGTTCTTC | CAARSGGSYNEQFF
TRBJ1-5 | - | - | TRBV5-5 | TGTGCCAGCAGCTTGGATTCCGTTAGCAATCAGCCCCAGCATTTT | CASSLDSVSNQPQHF
TRBJ2-7 | TRBD1 | - | TRBV5-1 | TGCGCCAGCAGCTTTCGGGACCGATCCGAACAGGGGCCCAACGAGCAGTACTTC | CASSFRDRSEQGPNEQYF
TRBJ1-2 | TRBD1 | - | TRBV7-9 | TGTGCCAGCAGCAATCCCCCCCCGGGACAGGGCAATTACTATGGCTACACCTTC | CASSNPPPGQGNYYGYTF
TRBJ1-2 | - | - | TRBV6-6 | TGTGCCAGCACTTCGGACAGTAACTATGGCTACACCTTC | CASTSDSNYGYTF
TRBJ1-3 | TRBD1 | - | TRBV15 | TGTGCCACCAGCAGAGTGGGACAGGGGGATTTGAAGGGAAACACCATATATTTT | CATSRVGQGDLKGNTIYF
TRBJ2-1 | - | - | TRBV5-1 | TGCGCCAGCAGCTTGGCCTTGGGGGCACACAATGAGCAGTTCTTC | CASSLALGAHNEQFF
TRBJ1-6 | - | - | TRBV7-9 | TGTGCCAGCAGCTTACAGGGAGGGCCTTCACCCCTCCACTTT | CASSLQGGPSPLHF
TRBJ1-3 | - | - | TRBV5-6 | TGTGCCAGCAGCTTGAGGGGCCGGTGGGACTCTGGAAACACCATATATTTT | CASSLRGRWDSGNTIYF
TRBJ1-1 | TRBD1 | - | TRBV4-2 | TGTGCCAGCAGCCAAGGACAGGGGGCAGGGGGTGCTTTCTTT | CASSQGQGAGGAFF
TRBJ2-7 | - | - | TRBV2 | TGTGCCAGCGCATACTATAAAGGACAAGCCTACGGGCAGTACTTC | CASAYYKGQAYGQYF
TRBJ1-2 | TRBD1 | - | TRBV3-1/TRBV3-2 | TGTGCCAGCAGCCACCGCCCGGACAGGGGGAAAGATGGCTACACCTTC | CASSHRPDRGKDGYTF
TRBJ1-2 | - | - | TRBV5-4 | TGTGCCAGCAGCTCGCCGCAGTACATGACATATGGCTACACCTTC | CASSSPQYMTYGYTF
TRBJ2-7 | TRBD2 | - | TRBV19 | TGTGCCAGTAGTTCCAGCGGGGGTTCTTACGAGCAGTACTTC | CASSSSGGSYEQYF
TRBJ2-7 | TRBD1 | - | TRBV14 | TGTGCCAGCAGCCAGGAGGACCGGACAGGGTGGTCTTTGGAGCAGTACTTC | CASSQEDRTGWSLEQYF
TRBJ1-1 | - | - | TRBV27 | TGTGCCAGCGGTAGCACTGAAGCTTTCTTT | CASGSTEAFF
TRBJ2-7 | TRBD2 | - | TRBV19 | TGTGCCAGTCGAGTGGGAGGGAGTTCCTACGAGCAGTACTTC | CASRVGGSSYEQYF
TRBJ1-1 | TRBD1 | - | TRBV10-3 | TGTGCCATCAGTGAGGGTCAGGGGGCGAAAGGTGAAGCTTTCTTT | CAISEGQGAKGEAFF
TRBJ1-4 | - | - | TRBV2 | TGTGCCAGCAGGCGGGGCAGCACCAATGAAAAACTGTTTTTT | CASRRGSTNEKLFF
TRBJ1-2 | TRBD1 | - | TRBV10-3 | TGTGCCATCAGGGCGGACAGGGGCCCGCTCTACTATGGCTACACCTTC | CAIRADRGPLYYGYTF
TRBJ2-7 | TRBD2 | once | TRBV7-3 | TGTGCCAGCAGCTTATCCGGGACTAGCGGCCTTCGGGAGCAGTACTTC | CASSLSGTSGLREQYF
TRBJ2-5 | TRBD1 | many | TRBV7-9 | TGTGCCAGCAGCCCCCCGGGACAGCTCCAAGAGACCCAGTACTTC | CASSPPGQLQETQYF
TRBJ2-7 | TRBD2 | - | TRBV13 | TGTGCCAGCAGTTCGCTGGGGCTAGCGGGGCCCGAGCAGTACTTC | CASSSLGLAGPEQYF
TRBJ1-5 | - | - | TRBV11-1 | TGTGCCAGCAGCTCTGACTGGGATCAGCCCCAGCATTTT | CASSSDWDQPQHF
TRBJ2-2 | TRBD1 | - | TRBV6-2/TRBV6-3 | TGTGCCAGCAGTCGGGGAGGGGACAGGGGATTAGGCGGGGAGCTGTTTTTT | CASSRGGDRGLGGELFF
TRBJ2-2 | - | - | TRBV5-1 | TGCGCCAGCAGCTTGGCGTTAGGGGGAGTGACCGGGGAGCTGTTTTTT | CASSLALGGVTGELFF
TRBJ2-7 | TRBD1 | - | TRBV29-1 | TGCAGCGTTGATAAAAATATGACAGGGGCTCCCTACGAGCAGTACTTC | CSVDKNMTGAPYEQYF
TRBJ1-1 | - | - | TRBV19 | TGTGCCAGTAGTTTCGGGTCACAGGAGAACACTGAAGCTTTCTTT | CASSFGSQENTEAFF
TRBJ2-5 | - | once | TRBV9 | TGTGCCAGCAGCGTAGGCAGCGGAGGCCAAGAGACCCAGTACTTC | CASSVGSGGQETQYF
TRBJ2-3 | TRBD1 | - | TRBV6-2/TRBV6-3 | TGTGCCAGCAGTTCTCTTGTGGCAGGGGGTCTTTTAGATACGCAGTATTTT | CASSSLVAGGLLDTQYF
TRBJ1-2 | - | - | TRBV7-9 | TGTGCCAGCAGCCCCGGTCTGGTGGTTGGCTACACCTTC | CASSPGLVVGYTF